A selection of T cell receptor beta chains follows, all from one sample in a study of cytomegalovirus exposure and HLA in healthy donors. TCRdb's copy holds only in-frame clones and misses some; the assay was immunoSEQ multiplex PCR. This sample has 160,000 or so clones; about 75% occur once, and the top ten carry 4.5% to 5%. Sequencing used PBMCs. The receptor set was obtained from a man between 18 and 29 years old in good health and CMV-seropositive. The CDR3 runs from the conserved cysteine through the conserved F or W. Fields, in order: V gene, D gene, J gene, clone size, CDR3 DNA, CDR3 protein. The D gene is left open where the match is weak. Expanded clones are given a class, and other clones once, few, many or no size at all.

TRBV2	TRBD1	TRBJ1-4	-	TGTGCCAGCAACGGACAGGGGGCGCGGGATGAAAAACTGTTTTTT	CASNGQGARDEKLFF
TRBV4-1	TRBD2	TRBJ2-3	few	TGCGCCAGCAGCCCCGAGGGGACTAATACAGATACGCAGTATTTT	CASSPEGTNTDTQYF
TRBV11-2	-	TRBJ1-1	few	TGTGCCAGCAGCTTGTCCATGAACACTGAAGCTTTCTTT	CASSLSMNTEAFF
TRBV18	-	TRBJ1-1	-	TGTGCCAGCTCACCATACGGGAACACTGAAGCTTTCTTT	CASSPYGNTEAFF
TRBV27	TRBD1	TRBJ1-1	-	TGTGCCAGCAGTTTGCGTGACAGGGCCAACACTGAAGCTTTCTTT	CASSLRDRANTEAFF
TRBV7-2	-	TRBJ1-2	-	TGTGCCAGCAGCTATGATCAACAGGTCTATGGCTACACCTTC	CASSYDQQVYGYTF
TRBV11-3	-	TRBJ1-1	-	TGTGCCAGCAGCTTAGTAGGGTTGCGGGGGAAAGCTTTCTTT	CASSLVGLRGKAFF
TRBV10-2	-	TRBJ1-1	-	TGCGCCAGCAGTGAGTTAGAGGGATGGGAAATGAACACTGAAGCTTTCTTT	CASSELEGWEMNTEAFF
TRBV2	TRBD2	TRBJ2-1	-	TGTGCCAGCAGCCCACTTAACGGACTAGCCCTCTACAATGAGCAGTTCTTC	CASSPLNGLALYNEQFF
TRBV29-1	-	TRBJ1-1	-	TGCAGCGTAACTGAGGGGGGGGACGGCACTGAAGCTTTCTTT	CSVTEGGDGTEAFF
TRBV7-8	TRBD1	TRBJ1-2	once	TGTGCCAGCAGCTTAGCCCGGGACAGCCAAAACTATGGCTACACCTTC	CASSLARDSQNYGYTF
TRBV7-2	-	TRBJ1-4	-	TGTGCCAGCAGCTTAAGTGGACAGTCAAATGAAAAACTGTTTTTT	CASSLSGQSNEKLFF
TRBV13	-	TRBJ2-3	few	TGTGCCAGCAGCCTCACAATCACAGATACGCAGTATTTT	CASSLTITDTQYF
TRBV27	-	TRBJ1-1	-	TGTGCCAGCAGTTTCTCAGGGAACACTGAAGCTTTCTTT	CASSFSGNTEAFF
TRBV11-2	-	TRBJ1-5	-	TGTGCCAGCAGCTTAGGGGGGGTGAGCCAGCCCCAGCATTTT	CASSLGGVSQPQHF
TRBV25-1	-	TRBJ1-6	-	TGTGCCAGCAGTGAATATGGGGAGGTCGGGGCCCTCCACTTT	CASSEYGEVGALHF
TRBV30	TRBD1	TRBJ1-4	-	TGTGCCTGGAGTGTACTAGGGGGCGTTCGTGAAAAACTGTTTTTT	CAWSVLGGVREKLFF
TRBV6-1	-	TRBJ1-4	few	TGTGCCAGCAGGCGACCGGGACAAGATGAAAAACTGTTTTTT	CASRRPGQDEKLFF
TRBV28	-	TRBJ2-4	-	TGTGCCAGCAGTTCCGCCCAGGTGGCAGGGGAGTACTTC	CASSSAQVAGEYF
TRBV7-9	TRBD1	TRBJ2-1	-	TGTGCCAGCCTCTCGGACAGGCTTTACAATGAGCAGTTCTTC	CASLSDRLYNEQFF
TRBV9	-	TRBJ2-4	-	TGTGCCAGCAGCGACGTCCCTAGTTTGTCCCAGGGGAACATTCAGTACTTC	CASSDVPSLSQGNIQYF
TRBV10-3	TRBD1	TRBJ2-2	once	TGTGCCGTCGGGACAGCGGCCACCGGGGAGCTGTTTTTT	CAVGTAATGELFF
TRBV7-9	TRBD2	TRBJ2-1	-	TGTGCCAGCAGCTTAGGGCCTAGCGGGAGCTCCTACAATGAGCAGTTCTTC	CASSLGPSGSSYNEQFF
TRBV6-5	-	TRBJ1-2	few	TGTGCCAGCAGTGCTCTCTCCCCGGGAGGCTACACCTTC	CASSALSPGGYTF
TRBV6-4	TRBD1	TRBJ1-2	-	TGTGCCAGCAGTGACTCCTACAGGGGATATGGCTACACCTTC	CASSDSYRGYGYTF
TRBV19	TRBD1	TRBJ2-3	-	TGTGCCAGTAGTACCACGGACAGGGCAAGTACGCAGTATTTT	CASSTTDRASTQYF
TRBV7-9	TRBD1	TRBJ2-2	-	TGTGCCAGCAGCGGGACAGACGATATCACCGGGGAGCTGTTTTTT	CASSGTDDITGELFF
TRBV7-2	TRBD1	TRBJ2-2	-	TGTGCCAGCAGCTTACCTCGGGACAGGGGAGATGACGGGGAGCTGTTTTTT	CASSLPRDRGDDGELFF
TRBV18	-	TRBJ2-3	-	TGTGCCAGCTCACCACCGGTTCCCGGAGATACGCAGTATTTT	CASSPPVPGDTQYF
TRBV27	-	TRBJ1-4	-	TGTGCCAGCAGGAATTGGCAGTCCGAAAAACTGTTTTTT	CASRNWQSEKLFF
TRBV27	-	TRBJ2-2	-	TGTGCCAGCAGTTTCAACACCAACACCGGGGAGCTGTTTTTT	CASSFNTNTGELFF
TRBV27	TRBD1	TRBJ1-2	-	TGTGCCAGCAGTTCAAGACAGGGATGGTATGGCTACACCTTC	CASSSRQGWYGYTF
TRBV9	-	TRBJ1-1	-	TGTGCCAGCAGCGTAGTCTACAGTGTAAGCACTGAAGCTTTCTTT	CASSVVYSVSTEAFF
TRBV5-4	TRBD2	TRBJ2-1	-	TGTGCCAGCAGCTTGGGCGCGGGAGCATCCAATGAGCAGTTCTTC	CASSLGAGASNEQFF
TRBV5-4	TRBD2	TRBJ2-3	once	TGTGCCAGCAGCCCACGGGGGGGCTCCACAGATACGCAGTATTTT	CASSPRGGSTDTQYF
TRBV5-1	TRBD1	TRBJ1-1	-	TGCGCCAGTCGCCAGTTGGGACAGGCGAACACTGAAGCTTTCTTT	CASRQLGQANTEAFF
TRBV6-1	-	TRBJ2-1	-	TGTGCCAGCAGTGAAGAAGTAGCAGGGTTCGGTGAGCAGTTCTTC	CASSEEVAGFGEQFF
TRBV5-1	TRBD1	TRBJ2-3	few	TGCGCCAGCAGCCCCCTTCCCGGGACAGGGTCAGATACGCAGTATTTT	CASSPLPGTGSDTQYF
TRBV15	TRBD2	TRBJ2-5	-	TGTGCCACCAGCAGGGTAGCGGGAGAAGAGACCCAGTACTTC	CATSRVAGEETQYF
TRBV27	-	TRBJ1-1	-	TGTGCCAGCAGCACCCGGGGATTGGACACTGAAGCTTTCTTT	CASSTRGLDTEAFF
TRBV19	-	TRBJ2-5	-	TGTGCCAGTAGTGGCTTTCAAGAAGAGACCCAGTACTTC	CASSGFQEETQYF
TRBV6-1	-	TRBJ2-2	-	TGTGCCAGCACCAGAATGAACACCGGGGAGCTGTTTTTT	CASTRMNTGELFF
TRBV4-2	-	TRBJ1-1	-	TGTGCCAGCAGCCAAGCTATGGGCCAGAACACTGAAGCTTTCTTT	CASSQAMGQNTEAFF
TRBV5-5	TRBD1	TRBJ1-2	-	TGTGCCAGCAGCTTACAGGGGTTAGACTACACCTTC	CASSLQGLDYTF
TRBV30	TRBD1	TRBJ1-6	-	TGTGCCTGGTGGGTAAAGGGGGCCTCCTATAATTCACCCCTCCACTTT	CAWWVKGASYNSPLHF
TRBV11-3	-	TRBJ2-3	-	TGTGCCAGCAGCTTAGGAGCTAGCACAGATACGCAGTATTTT	CASSLGASTDTQYF
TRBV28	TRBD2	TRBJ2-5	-	TGTGCCAGCAGAACCCGGGGACTAGCGGACCAAGAGACCCAGTACTTC	CASRTRGLADQETQYF
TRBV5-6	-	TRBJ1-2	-	TGTGCCAGCAGCTTTTACAGGGCCCAAGGCGGCTACACCTTC	CASSFYRAQGGYTF
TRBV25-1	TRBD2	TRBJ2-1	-	TGTGCCAGCAGTGAACCCGGGACTAGCGGAAGGTTCTTC	CASSEPGTSGRFF
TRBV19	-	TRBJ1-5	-	TGTGCCAGTAGTACCACAGGGTGGTATCAGCCCCAGCATTTT	CASSTTGWYQPQHF
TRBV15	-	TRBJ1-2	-	TGTGCCACCAGCAGAGATCTGCAGGGTGGTTTCAATGGCTACACCTTC	CATSRDLQGGFNGYTF